This entry lists 27 T cell receptor beta chains sequenced from one sample in a study of spatial heterogeneity in lung cancer. MiXCR, run by TCRdb on the 5' RACE reads, gives a single entry per CDR3 protein. The data hold about 39,000 distinct CDR3 sequences, with roughly 3% observed a single time. As for time point: sample taken at primary tumor resection. Source: normal lung tissue next to the tumor, taken at surgery. The receptors stem from a male donor with early-stage non-small cell lung cancer.

With regard to this clonotype: The junction differs from germline at one of its ends, possibly a read error. The chain recombines TRBV3-1 with TRBJ1-5, with TRBD1 as a possible D gene (6 bases). This CDR3 region has 14 residues. Germline V gene data show CDR1 as LGHDT and CDR2 as YNNKEL (reference sequence). The CDR3 DNA is TGTGCCAGCAGCCGCAGGGGTAGCACTCAGCCCCAGCATTTT. It specifies CASSRRGSTQPQHF.

This clonotype was seen at least ten times. The rearrangement links TRBV3-1 to TRBJ2-3, with D tentatively TRBD1 (6 bases). The germline CDR1 and CDR2 sequences are LGHDT and YNNKEL (reference sequence). V lost 3 bases, J lost 0 bases, and 13 bases lay in between. CDR3 length: 16 amino acids. The CDR3 coding sequence is TGTGCCAGCAGCCAGGGGGCGGCCTTGAGCACAGATACGCAGTATTTT. Translation: CASSQGAALSTDTQYF.

This clonotype was counted many times. The chain employs TRBV7-6 and TRBJ2-5, with 8 positions matching TRBD1. The germline CDR1 and CDR2 sequences are SGHVS and FNYEAQ. The CDR3 totals 14 residues. V gave up 6 bases and J gave up 3 bases; unmatched junction bases: 6. CDR3 sequence (DNA): TGTGCCAGCAGTCTAATGACAGGGGAAGAGACCCAGTACTTC. The encoded protein is CASSLMTGEETQYF.

Concerning this clonotype: This may be a read error: a much more frequent sequence differs by one nucleotide. The V gene is TRBV7-9, the J gene TRBJ1-5; D is perhaps TRBD1 (6 bases). This CDR3 is 13 amino acids long. CDR1 and CDR2 from the germline V gene are SEHNR and FQNEAQ (reference sequence). CDR3 DNA: TGTGCCAGCAGCTCCCTGGACAGTCAGTCCCAGCATTTT. This sequence encodes CASSSLDSQSQHF. The full variable domain, in which reference TRBV7-9 and TRBJ1-5 provide the parts outside the CDR3, is DTGVSQNPRHKITKRGQNVTFRCDPISEHNRLYWYRQTLGQGPEFLTYFQNEAQLEKSRLLSDRFSAERPKGSFSTLEIQRTEQGDSAMYLCASSSLDSQSQHFGDGTRLSIL.

In its sample, this clonotype was seen a few times. The chain joins TRBV2 to TRBJ2-1; 7 nucleotides align to TRBD2. Unmatched junction bases numbered 4, after V lost 4 bases and J lost 13 bases. The CDR3 runs to 11 residues. Germline V gives CDR1 SNHLY, CDR2 FYNNEI. The DNA of the CDR3 is TGTGCCAGCAGTGGAAGGGAGGGTCAGTTCTTC. It codes for CASSGREGQFF.

This clonotype was recorded at least ten times. Written as DNA, the CDR3 is TGTGCCAGCAGCGTCGGACTAGCGGGAGGCTACGAGACCCAGTACTTC. This encodes CASSVGLAGGYETQYF. V is TRBV9 and J is TRBJ2-5; 14 nucleotides align to TRBD2. Germline loops: CDR1 SGDLS, CDR2 YYNGEE. The CDR3 spans 16 residues. V dropped 2 bases and J dropped 5; count of bases not matched to a gene: 5.

This clonotype appeared many times. The chain carries TRBV7-2 and TRBJ2-3; no clear D gene. Trimming removed 5 bases from V and 2 bases from J, with 14 bases in between. The CDR3 runs to 15 residues. Germline V lookup: CDR1 SGHTA, CDR2 FQGNSA. The CDR3 is CASSGVGGITDTQYF. The CDR3 bases are TGTGCCAGCAGCGGGGTCGGCGGAATCACAGATACGCAGTATTTT.

This clonotype was recorded many times. This sequence joins TRBV10-3 and TRBJ1-3, with D possibly TRBD1 on 5 matching bases. The V gene lost 4 bases and the J gene lost 0 bases, with 13 bases spanning the gap. This CDR3 has 16 residues. Germline CDR1 reads ENHRY; CDR2 reads SYGVKD. The CDR3 DNA reads as TGTGCCATCAGTGTGGACATCCCTATCTCTGGAAACACCATATATTTT. It codes for CAISVDIPISGNTIYF.

The sample holds many counts of this clonotype. The rearrangement links TRBV3-1 to TRBJ2-7, with 11 bases lining up with TRBD2. This CDR3 has 16 amino acids. Trimming took 3 bases from V and 2 from J; bases not matched to a gene: 6. Germline loops: CDR1 LGHDT, CDR2 YNNKEL (reference sequence). CDR3 sequence (DNA): TGTGCCAGCAGCCATCCCGGGACTAGCGGTCCCTACGAGCAGTACTTC. This translates into CASSHPGTSGPYEQYF.

This clonotype has at least ten counts. V usage is TRBV28 and J usage is TRBJ2-3; D ambiguous. The CDR3 has 12 residues. Germline V CDR1 and CDR2: MDHEN, SYDVKM. The V and J ends lost 1 base and 5 bases respectively, with 4 bases between them. The CDR3 sequence: CASSLYKDTQYF. The CDR3 coding sequence is TGTGCCAGCAGTTTATATAAAGATACGCAGTATTTT.

This clonotype was detected ten times or more. The J gene is TRBJ2-5, the V gene TRBV5-1; no definite D call. The germline gives CDR1 SGHRS, CDR2 YFSETQ. The CDR3 is 14 amino acids. The V and J ends lost 2 bases and 5 bases respectively, with 13 bases between them. As DNA, the CDR3 is TGCGCCAGCAGCTTCACCAGCGTTAGGGAGACCCAGTACTTC. Amino acid sequence: CASSFTSVRETQYF.

This chain uses TRBV5-5 with TRBJ1-5; 7 bases agree with TRBD1. This CDR3 region has 13 residues. Germline CDR1 reads SGHKS; CDR2 reads YYEKEE (reference sequence). V was pared by 2 bases and J by 7 bases, with 3 bases of the junction left unmatched. The CDR3 region has the DNA TGTGCCAGCAGCTTTCAGGGGGGACAGCCCCAGCATTTT. It is translated as CASSFQGGQPQHF.

This clonotype was seen many times. The V and J genes are TRBV12-3 or TRBV12-4 and TRBJ1-5; TRBD1 might be the D (5 bases). Trimming took off 6 bases at V and 6 bases at J, with 15 bases between the two ends. The CDR3 runs to 14 residues. The CDR3 is CASSPMGPSQPQHF. The CDR3 coding sequence is TGTGCCAGCAGCCCGATGGGGCCCAGTCAGCCCCAGCATTTT.

This clonotype was observed at least ten times. The chain links TRBV28 to TRBJ2-1, with D unclear. V dropped 3 bases and J dropped 6 bases, with 6 bases sitting between them. Germline V CDR1 and CDR2: MDHEN, SYDVKM. The CDR3 contains 12 residues. The CDR3 region is CASSFRVNEQFF. In DNA form, the CDR3 reads TGTGCCAGCAGTTTCCGCGTCAATGAGCAGTTCTTC.

This clonotype was detected ten times or more. The chain couples TRBV28 to TRBJ2-7; perhaps D is TRBD1 or TRBD2 (5 bases each). Germline CDR1 is MDHEN and CDR2 is SYDVKM. The V end lost 4 bases, the J end lost 3 bases, and 16 bases lay between the germline ends. The CDR3 length is 15 residues. The DNA for the CDR3 is TGTGCCAGCAGTTCCTCGGGACCGCCGGTCTACGAGCAGTACTTC. The encoded protein is CASSSSGPPVYEQYF.

This clonotype was found many times. V gene TRBV2 combines with J gene TRBJ2-2; D gene ambiguous. V was cut by 4 bases and J by 1 base, with 7 bases left in between. Germline assignment: CDR1 SNHLY and CDR2 FYNNEI. This CDR3 is 14 amino acids long. The CDR3: CASSALVNTGELFF. The CDR3 DNA sequence: TGTGCCAGCAGTGCCCTAGTGAACACCGGGGAGCTGTTTTTT.

The sample holds many counts of this clonotype. The genes are TRBV6-2 or TRBV6-3 and TRBJ2-3, with D maybe TRBD2 (6 bases). V was shortened by 4 bases and J by 1 base, with 6 bases between the two germline ends. The length of the CDR3 is 13 residues. The germline CDR1 and CDR2 sequences are MNHEY and SVGEGT. CDR3 amino acids: CASSWRGTDTQYF. In DNA form, the CDR3 reads TGTGCCAGCAGTTGGAGGGGCACAGATACGCAGTATTTT.

This clonotype came up many times. This chain connects TRBV7-9 to TRBJ1-1; tentatively, D is TRBD1 (6 bases). There are 15 residues in the CDR3. Germline CDR1 SEHNR, CDR2 FQNEAQ (reference sequence). V was clipped by 1 base and J by 2 bases, with 11 bases between them. For the CDR3, the DNA is TGTGCCAGCAGCTTAGGAGGGGGAAGCAACACTGAAGCTTTCTTT. It is translated as CASSLGGGSNTEAFF.

To note about this clonotype: An end of the junction differs from the germline gene, which may be a read error. The rearrangement uses TRBV20-1 and TRBJ2-2; D call uncertain. From germline, CDR1 is DFQATT and CDR2 SNEGSKA (reference sequence). CDR3 length equals 13 residues. CDR3 sequence: CSARDDNTGELFF. CDR3 bases: TGCAGTGCCAGAGATGACAACACCGGGGAGCTGTTTTTT.

At least ten counts were recorded for this clonotype. The chain uses TRBV27 and TRBJ1-6, with D perhaps TRBD1 (5 bases). Trimming left V 5 bases short and J 11 bases short, with 16 bases between. In germline, CDR1 is MNHEY, CDR2 SMNVEV (reference sequence). The CDR3 is 14 residues long. The CDR3 spells CASSDRGQWAPLHF. CDR3 DNA: TGTGCCAGCAGTGATAGGGGCCAGTGGGCACCCCTCCACTTT.

This clonotype was counted at least ten times. This CDR3 reads CAIPHLGVGTDTQYF. The CDR3 DNA is TGTGCCATCCCCCATTTAGGGGTCGGCACAGATACGCAGTATTTT. This chain connects TRBV2 to TRBJ2-3, with a weak D call TRBD1 (5 bases). This CDR3 comprises 15 residues. Germline CDR1 is SNHLY and CDR2 is FYNNEI. Trimming shortened V by 10 bases and J by 1 base, and 18 bases separated the two germline ends.

As regards this clonotype: A read error may explain this, as a much larger clone is one base away. The V and J genes are TRBV4-2 and TRBJ1-1, with a possible D match to TRBD1 (6 bases). Germline CDR1 reads LGHNA; CDR2 reads YNFKEQ. This CDR3 comprises 18 residues. In DNA, the CDR3 is TGTGTCAGCAGCCACGCCGGAGGGGGGCTTGTTGTGAACACTGATGCTTTCTTT. Protein sequence: CVSSHAGGGLVVNTDAFF.

In its sample, this clonotype was seen many times. The chain joins TRBV10-3 to TRBJ2-1; TRBD1 might be the D (6 bases). The V end was cut by 7 bases, the J end by 7 bases, with 17 bases between. In germline, CDR1 is ENHRY, CDR2 SYGVKD. The CDR3 runs 14 residues. The CDR3 DNA reads TGTGCCATCAAAAAGGACTCCGGGACAAATGAGCAGTTCTTC. Its translation: CAIKKDSGTNEQFF.

There are many counts of this clonotype. The rearrangement joins TRBV28 to TRBJ2-7, with a tentative D call TRBD2 (6 bases). V lost 6 bases and J 2 bases, leaving 11 bases between the germline ends. CDR1 MDHEN and CDR2 SYDVKM come from the germline V gene. This CDR3 spans 13 amino acids. CDR3 loop: CASSEPGAYEQYF. As DNA, the CDR3 is TGTGCCAGCAGCGAGCCGGGGGCCTACGAGCAGTACTTC.

This clonotype showed up many times. The chain is built from TRBV2 and TRBJ1-6; maybe TRBD1 (5 bases). The CDR3 is made up of 14 amino acids. The germline V gene encodes CDR1 SNHLY and CDR2 FYNNEI. Deletions cut 6 bases from V and 9 bases from J, with 15 bases between. The CDR3 loop reads CASRRPGEISPLHF. The DNA for the CDR3 is TGTGCCAGCAGACGACCGGGGGAAATTTCACCCCTCCACTTT.

This clonotype appeared a few times. This chain links TRBV29-1 with TRBJ2-7; D is perhaps TRBD1 (5 bases). V lost 4 bases to trimming and J lost 4 bases, with 11 bases between them. Germline V gene sequence: CDR1 SQVTM, CDR2 ANQGSEA. This CDR3 is 12 amino acids long. The CDR3 DNA is TGCAGCGTTGGGACATCCACGTACGAGCAGTACTTC. It translates to CSVGTSTYEQYF.

In this sample, this clonotype turned up many times. The J gene is TRBJ2-7, the V gene TRBV5-1; 8 bases agree with TRBD1. CDR1 SGHRS and CDR2 YFSETQ come from the germline V gene. V dropped 4 bases and J dropped 7; count of bases not matched to a gene: 4. The length of the CDR3 is 12 residues. CDR3 sequence: CASSRDRREQYF. The CDR3 DNA is TGCGCCAGCAGCAGGGACAGGCGGGAGCAGTACTTC.